This T cell receptor (beta chain) was recovered during a study of shared clonotypes between healthy human individuals. A note on this clone: Its antigen is unknown.

Study results and caveats: Shared clonotypes: about 5.3% naive CD4, around 3.5% naive CD8, over 2% memory CD4, 0.4% memory CD8.

Between the trimmed V and J ends, which lost 2 bases and 5 bases, there was a span of 9 bases. The CDR3 has 13 amino acids. Germline CDR1 and CDR2: SNHLY and FYNNEI. Measured with immunoSEQ multiplex PCR; TCRdb has only the in-frame clones, and not every one. This sample has 1.5 million to 1.9 million clones, with around 98% found just once. The chain carries TRBV2 and TRBJ2-5; D remains ambiguous. Sequenced sample: naive CD4+ T cells sorted from blood. The subset was: CD45RA+ positively selected. This receptor was obtained from a man aged 30 to 39 in good health. The CDR3, as DNA: TGTGCCAGCAGTGAACAGGTGCCCGAGACCCAGTACTTC. This gives the protein CASSEQVPETQYF.